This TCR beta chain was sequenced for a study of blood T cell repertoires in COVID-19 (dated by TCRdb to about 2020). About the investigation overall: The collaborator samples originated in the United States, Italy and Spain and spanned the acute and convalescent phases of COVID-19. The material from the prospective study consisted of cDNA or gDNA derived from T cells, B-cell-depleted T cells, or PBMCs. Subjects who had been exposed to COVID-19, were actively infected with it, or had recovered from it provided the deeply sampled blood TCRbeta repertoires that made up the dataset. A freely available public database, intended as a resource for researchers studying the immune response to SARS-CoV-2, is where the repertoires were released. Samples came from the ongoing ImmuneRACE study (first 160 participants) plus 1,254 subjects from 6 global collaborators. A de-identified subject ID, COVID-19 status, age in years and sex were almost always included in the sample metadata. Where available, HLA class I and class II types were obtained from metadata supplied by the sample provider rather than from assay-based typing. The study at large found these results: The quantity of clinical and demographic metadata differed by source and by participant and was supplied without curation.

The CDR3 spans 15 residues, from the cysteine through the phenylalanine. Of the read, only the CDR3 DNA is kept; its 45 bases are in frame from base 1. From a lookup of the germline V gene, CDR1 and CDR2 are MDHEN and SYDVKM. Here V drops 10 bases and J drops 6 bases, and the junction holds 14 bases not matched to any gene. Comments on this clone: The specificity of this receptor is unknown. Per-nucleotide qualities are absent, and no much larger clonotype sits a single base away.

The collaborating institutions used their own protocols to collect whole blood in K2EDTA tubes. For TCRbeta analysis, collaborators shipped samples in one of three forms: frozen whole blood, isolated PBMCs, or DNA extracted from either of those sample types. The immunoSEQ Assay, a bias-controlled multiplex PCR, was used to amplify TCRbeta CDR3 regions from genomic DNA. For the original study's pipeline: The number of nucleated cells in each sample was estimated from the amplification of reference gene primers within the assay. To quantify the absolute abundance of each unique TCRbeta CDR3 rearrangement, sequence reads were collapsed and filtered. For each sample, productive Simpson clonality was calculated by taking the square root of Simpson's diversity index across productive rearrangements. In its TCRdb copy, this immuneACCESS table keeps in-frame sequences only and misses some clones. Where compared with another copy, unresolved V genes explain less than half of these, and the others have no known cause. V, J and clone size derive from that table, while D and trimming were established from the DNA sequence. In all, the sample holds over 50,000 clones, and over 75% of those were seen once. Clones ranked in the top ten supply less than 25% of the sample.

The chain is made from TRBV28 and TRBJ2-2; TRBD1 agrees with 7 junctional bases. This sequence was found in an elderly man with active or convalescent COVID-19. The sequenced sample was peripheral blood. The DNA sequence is TGTGCCACCACGGGTTGGCAGGGGGTGGCCGGGGAGCTGTTTTTT. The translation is CATTGWQGVAGELFF. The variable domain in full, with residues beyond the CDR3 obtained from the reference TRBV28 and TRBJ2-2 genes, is DVKVTQSSRYLVKRTGEKVFLECVQDMDHENMFWYRQDPGLGLRLIYFSYDVKMKEKGDIPEGYSVSREKKERFSLILESASTNQTSMYLCATTGWQGVAGELFFGEGSRLTVL.